This TCR beta chain derives from a study of T cell responses to AZD1222 COVID-19 vaccine. Study-wide findings and caveats: The donors showed a predominance of white British ancestry and of females, with possible underestimation of clonal diversity. Baseline serostatus was positive in only six AZD1222 recipients. The study reported that nearly half of spike-specific TCRs target unmutated variant regions. Spike was spanned by vaccine-associated CD4 TCRs, with dominance at 160-218 and 743-854.

In regard to this clone: Its antigen is unknown.

Measured with immunoSEQ multiplex PCR; TCRdb has only the in-frame clones, and not every one. The table has approximately 150,000 clones, approximately 88% seen once. This TCR was recovered from an adult in good health. Source: peripheral blood, taken on day 0 of MenACWY control vaccination.

The DNA for the CDR3 is TGTGCCAGCAGCCCCACCCCCTTAGCGGGAAGGGAGCAGTTCTTC. Its protein product is CASSPTPLAGREQFF. The chain joins TRBV27 to TRBJ2-1; 8 nucleotides align to TRBD2. The junction had 14 bases not matched to a gene; V was cut back by 6 bases and J by 10 bases. This CDR3 contains 15 residues. Germline V gene sequence: CDR1 MNHEY, CDR2 SMNVEV (reference sequence).